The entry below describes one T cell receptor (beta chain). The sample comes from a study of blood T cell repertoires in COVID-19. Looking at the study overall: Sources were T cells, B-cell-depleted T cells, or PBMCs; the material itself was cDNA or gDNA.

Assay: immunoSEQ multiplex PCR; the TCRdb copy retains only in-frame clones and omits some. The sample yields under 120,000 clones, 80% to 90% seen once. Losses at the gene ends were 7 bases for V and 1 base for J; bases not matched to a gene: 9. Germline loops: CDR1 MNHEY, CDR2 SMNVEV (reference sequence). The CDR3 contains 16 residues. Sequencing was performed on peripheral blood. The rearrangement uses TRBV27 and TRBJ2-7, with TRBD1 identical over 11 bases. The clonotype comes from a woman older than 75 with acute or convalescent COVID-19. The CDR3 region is CASKAGQGAASYEQYF. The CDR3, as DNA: TGTGCCAGCAAAGCCGGACAGGGGGCCGCGTCCTACGAGCAGTACTTC.